Listed here are 19 T cell receptor beta chains from one sample, sequenced in a study of blood T cell repertoires in COVID-19. Using immunoSEQ multiplex PCR, the repertoire was profiled, and TCRdb retains in-frame clones only, with some absent. The sample lists about 97,000 clones, approximately 86% occurring once. Sequencing was carried out using peripheral blood. The receptors stem from a man between 45 and 60 years old with active or convalescent COVID-19.

The genes are TRBV7-2 and TRBJ1-6; 7 positions match TRBD1. The V gene end was trimmed by 0 bases and the J gene end by 10 bases; junction bases not matched to a gene: 6. CDR1 SGHTA and CDR2 FQGNSA come from the germline V gene. This CDR3 region has 15 residues. The CDR3 loop reads CASSLAGGEVSPLHF. The CDR3 DNA follows: TGTGCCAGCAGCTTAGCAGGGGGCGAGGTCTCACCCCTCCACTTT.

The chain couples TRBV28 to TRBJ1-5; D is unresolved. The CDR3 length is 15 residues. Between the trimmed V and J ends, which lost 3 bases and 1 base, there was a span of 10 bases. The germline CDR1 and CDR2 sequences are MDHEN and SYDVKM. CDR3 region: CASSLEGASNQPQHF. The CDR3 DNA follows: TGTGCCAGCAGTTTGGAGGGAGCCAGCAATCAGCCCCAGCATTTT.

As regards this clone: The junction differs from germline at one of its ends, possibly a read error. The V call is TRBV20-1, the J call TRBJ1-1, with a possible D match to TRBD1 (5 bases). This CDR3 has 10 residues. Looked up from germline, CDR1 is DFQATT and CDR2 is SNEGSKA (reference sequence). CDR3 nucleotides: TGCAGTGCTAGAGAACCGGCAGGACACTTT. Translated: CSAREPAGHF.

V usage is TRBV19 and J usage is TRBJ2-7; tentative D call: TRBD1 (6 bases). Trimming removed 4 bases from V and 4 bases from J, with 14 bases in between. This CDR3 has 14 residues. Per germline, CDR1 LNHDA and CDR2 SQIVND (reference sequence). This CDR3 is CASSSTGYGYEQYF. For the CDR3, the DNA is TGTGCCAGTAGTAGCACAGGGTACGGATACGAGCAGTACTTC.

The J gene is TRBJ1-3, the V gene TRBV10-1; D call uncertain. The CDR3 totals 16 residues. Trimming took 1 base from V and 0 from J, leaving 10 bases between them. Germline values: CDR1 WNHNN, CDR2 SYGVQD (reference sequence). CDR3 sequence (DNA): TGCGCCAGCAGTGAGTTTTTGGGGAGCTCTGGAAACACCATATATTTT. It is translated as CASSEFLGSSGNTIYF.

The CDR3 loop reads CASSQDFQIQYEQYF. The CDR3 nucleotides are TGCGCCAGCAGCCAAGATTTCCAGATACAATACGAGCAGTACTTC. The chain is built from TRBV4-3 and TRBJ2-7, with D uncertain. CDR3 length: 15 amino acids. The germline V gene has CDR1 LGHNA and CDR2 YSLEER. V gave up 0 bases and J gave up 4 bases, with 13 bases separating them.

The chain joins TRBV7-9 to TRBJ2-3, with 14 bases matching TRBD2. CDR3 length equals 16 residues. V lost 5 bases, J lost 3 bases, and 4 bases stayed unmatched. The germline CDR1 and CDR2 sequences are SEHNR and FQNEAQ (reference sequence). This CDR3 reads CASSLGLAGDTDTQYF. In nucleotides, the CDR3 is TGTGCCAGCAGCCTGGGACTAGCGGGGGATACAGATACGCAGTATTTT.

The V gene is TRBV28, the J gene TRBJ2-3, with D possibly matching TRBD1 (5 bases). CDR1 MDHEN and CDR2 SYDVKM come from the germline V gene. V was cut by 3 bases and J by 3 bases, with 16 bases left in between. This CDR3 has 16 residues. The chain's CDR3 is CASSFVRGRSTDTQYF. Written as DNA, the CDR3 is TGTGCCAGCAGTTTCGTAAGGGGTAGAAGTACAGATACGCAGTATTTT. The whole variable domain, filled in from reference TRBV28 and TRBJ2-3, reads DVKVTQSSRYLVKRTGEKVFLECVQDMDHENMFWYRQDPGLGLRLIYFSYDVKMKEKGDIPEGYSVSREKKERFSLILESASTNQTSMYLCASSFVRGRSTDTQYFGPGTRLTVL.

This chain uses TRBV5-1 with TRBJ1-3; maybe TRBD1 (6 bases). V lost 3 bases and J 0 bases, leaving 7 bases between the germline ends. Germline assignment: CDR1 SGHRS and CDR2 YFSETQ. CDR3 length: 14 amino acids. The CDR3 protein is CASSSDSSGNTIYF. Here the CDR3 DNA reads TGCGCCAGCAGCTCGGACAGCTCTGGAAACACCATATATTTT.

V and J are TRBV30 and TRBJ1-2, with unresolved D. Germline CDR1 and CDR2: GTSNPN and SVGIG (reference sequence). Deletions cut 3 bases from V and 3 bases from J, with 17 bases between. The CDR3 contains 15 residues. The CDR3 is CAWRPTSGLDYGYTF. CDR3 coding DNA: TGTGCCTGGAGGCCGACCAGCGGGTTGGACTATGGCTACACCTTC.

This chain uses TRBV5-1 with TRBJ2-7; possible D gene TRBD2, 6 bases. Germline-derived CDR1 and CDR2 are SGHRS and YFSETQ. Deletions cut 2 bases from V and 2 bases from J, with 11 bases between. This CDR3 has 14 residues. The CDR3 is CASSFSGNAYEQYV. The CDR3 nucleotides read TGCGCCAGCAGCTTTAGCGGCAACGCCTACGAGCAGTACGTC.

The chain carries TRBV6-1 and TRBJ1-2; TRBD1 matches 10 bases. Germline loops: CDR1 MNHNS, CDR2 SASEGT. The J segment lost 4 bases and the V segment lost 4 bases, leaving 12 bases of the junction unmatched. CDR3 length: 17 amino acids. The CDR3 reads CASSGGTGAATSYGYTF. CDR3 DNA: TGTGCCAGCAGTGGTGGGACAGGGGCCGCAACCTCCTATGGCTACACCTTC.

This clone was seen a handful of times. V gene TRBV24-1 combines with J gene TRBJ1-5, with TRBD1 identical over 7 bases. The V gene's germline CDR1 is KGHDR and CDR2 SFDVKD. The J segment lost 5 bases and the V segment lost 3 bases, leaving 3 bases of the junction unmatched. The CDR3 spans 14 residues. The CDR3 coding sequence is TGTGCCACCAGTGATGGGACAGAGGATCAGCCCCAGCATTTT. It codes for CATSDGTEDQPQHF.

This clone has just a few counts. V usage is TRBV5-1 and J usage is TRBJ2-2; 8 bases line up with TRBD1. Germline CDR1 SGHRS, CDR2 YFSETQ. The V segment lost 4 bases and the J segment 5 bases; nucleotides outside the gene matches: 10. The CDR3 length is 16 residues. The CDR3 nucleotides read TGCGCCAGCAGCCCGCCCGGGACAGGAGGGACCGGGGAGCTGTTTTTT. It translates to CASSPPGTGGTGELFF.

The chain is built from TRBV6-2 or TRBV6-3 and TRBJ1-5, with 7 bases aligning to TRBD1. This CDR3 is built from 15 residues. The V segment lost 5 bases and the J segment 2 bases; nucleotides outside the gene matches: 6. Germline V gene data show CDR1 as MNHEY and CDR2 as SVGEGT. This chain's CDR3 is CASSHPGQGNQPQHF. The CDR3, as DNA: TGTGCCAGCAGTCACCCCGGACAGGGCAATCAGCCCCAGCATTTT.

The chain carries TRBV27 and TRBJ2-5, with 14 bases identical to TRBD2. CDR1 is MNHEY and CDR2 is SMNVEV in the germline V gene (reference sequence). V was clipped by 5 bases and J by 7 bases; unmatched bases: 6. This CDR3 is built from 15 residues. The CDR3 sequence: CASSTTSGGEGTQYF. CDR3 nucleotides: TGTGCCAGCAGTACGACTAGCGGGGGGGAGGGGACCCAGTACTTC.

In this sample, this clone turned up once. The CDR3 region is CAISSGQINSPLHF. The CDR3 DNA reads TGTGCCATCTCCTCGGGACAGATTAATTCACCCCTCCACTTT. This chain uses TRBV10-3 with TRBJ1-6; 7 positions match TRBD1. This CDR3 is 14 amino acids long. The ends lost 8 bases at V and 6 bases at J; junction bases unmatched: 7. CDR1 is ENHRY, CDR2 SYGVKD, per germline.

This chain's CDR3 is CASSLASSGASTDTQYF. The CDR3 DNA is TGCGCCAGCAGCTTGGCGAGTAGCGGGGCTAGCACAGATACGCAGTATTTT. The rearrangement links TRBV5-1 to TRBJ2-3; 8 bases align to TRBD2. The CDR3 is 17 amino acids. V lost 0 bases to trimming and J lost 0 bases; unmatched junction nucleotides: 6. Germline CDR1 SGHRS, CDR2 YFSETQ.

The chain combines TRBV18 with TRBJ1-1; no clear D. The CDR3 is 15 residues long. Trimming shortened V by 2 bases and J by 0 bases, and 10 bases separated the two germline ends. Germline CDR1 is KGHSH and CDR2 is LQKENI. The CDR3 bases are TGTGCCAGCTCACCAATTCAGGCAATGAACACTGAAGCTTTCTTT. Amino acids: CASSPIQAMNTEAFF.